This is a list of T cell receptor beta chains from one sample in a study of a mutant IDH1 vaccine in newly diagnosed glioma. This table comes from immunoSEQ multiplex PCR, and its TCRdb copy is limited to in-frame clones, with some not included. The sample holds 50,000 to 65,000 clones, roughly four fifths seen once. These receptors' antigens are unknown. The sequences come from PBMCs, collected from a glioma patient whose treatment included an IDH1 peptide vaccine. These receptors all stem from a woman aged 45-65 years with glioma. Both conserved end residues are part of each CDR3. D genes are given only for firm matches. Clone size is not always given. Where it is, it says once, few, many or a class for expanded clones.

j_call | d_call | v_call | clone_size | cdr3_nt | cdr3_aa
TRBJ2-7 | . | TRBV5-4 | . | TGTGCCAGCAGCTTCAGTAACGAGCAGTACTTC | CASSFSNEQYF
TRBJ2-3 | . | TRBV11-2 | . | TGTGCCAGCAGCTTAGTAGCAGGGTTTAGCACAGATACGCAGTATTTT | CASSLVAGFSTDTQYF
TRBJ1-1 | TRBD1 | TRBV6-9 | few | TGTGCCAGATTCCACAGGGGGCGCGGAGGGGTGAACACTGAAGCTTTCTTT | CARFHRGRGGVNTEAFF
TRBJ2-3 | TRBD2 | TRBV4-1 | . | TGCGCCAGCAGAGAGACGGGGGGGGACTTCCATACGCAGTATTTT | CASRETGGDFHTQYF
TRBJ1-2 | TRBD1 | TRBV29-1 | . | TGCAGCGTTGAGGGACAGGGATATGGCTACACCTTC | CSVEGQGYGYTF
TRBJ2-7 | . | TRBV5-4 | . | TGTGCCAGCAGCCTCCTCATTGGCTACGAGCAGTACTTC | CASSLLIGYEQYF
TRBJ1-4 | TRBD1 | TRBV10-1 | . | TGCGCCAGCAGCCGGGACAGGGACAAACTGTTTTTT | CASSRDRDKLFF
TRBJ2-5 | TRBD1 | TRBV7-9 | . | TGTGCCAGCAGCTTCGGACAGGGGGGACGAGAGACCCAGTACTTC | CASSFGQGGRETQYF
TRBJ2-2 | . | TRBV11-2 | . | TGTGCCAGCAGCCTTCAGTCCGGGGAGCTGTTTTTT | CASSLQSGELFF
TRBJ1-2 | . | TRBV9 | . | TGTGCCAGCAGCGTAGGAGAGGGAATCTATGGCTACACCTTC | CASSVGEGIYGYTF
TRBJ2-2 | TRBD1 | TRBV15 | . | TGTGCCACCAGCAGGGACCCAGAGGGGACAGGATACACCGGGGAGCTGTTTTTT | CATSRDPEGTGYTGELFF
TRBJ2-5 | . | TRBV4-3 | . | TGCGCCAGCAGCCTCAGGTGGGGCCCACAAGAGACCCAGTACTTC | CASSLRWGPQETQYF
TRBJ2-7 | TRBD1 | TRBV27 | . | TGTGCCAGCACCTACCGACAGGGTACAGGCGAGCAGTACTTC | CASTYRQGTGEQYF
TRBJ2-1 | . | TRBV7-8 | once | TGTGCCAGTAGCTCCCCGATCAGGGGCACCTACAATGAGCAGTTCTTC | CASSSPIRGTYNEQFF
TRBJ2-3 | . | TRBV5-1 | . | TGCGCCAGCAGCTTGCCGGCAGGGACCACAGATACGCAGTATTTT | CASSLPAGTTDTQYF
TRBJ1-3 | . | TRBV27 | . | TGTGCCAGCAGTTTTGCACACTCTGGAAACACCATATATTTT | CASSFAHSGNTIYF
TRBJ2-3 | . | TRBV4-1 | few | TGCGCCAGCAGCCCTGGTAGTACAGATACGCAGTATTTT | CASSPGSTDTQYF
TRBJ1-2 | . | TRBV5-1 | . | TGCGCCAGCAGCCCATACACTTTTAACTATGGCTACACCTTC | CASSPYTFNYGYTF
TRBJ1-4 | . | TRBV19 | . | TGTGCCAGTAGTATTCCGGGACGGACGAATGAAAAACTGTTTTTT | CASSIPGRTNEKLFF
TRBJ2-5 | TRBD2 | TRBV7-9 | once | TGTGCCAGCAGCTTACTAGCGGGGGGGCAAGAGACCCAGTACTTC | CASSLLAGGQETQYF
TRBJ1-2 | . | TRBV27 | . | TGTGCCAGCAGCCCAGGGGTCCCCTATGGCTACACCTTC | CASSPGVPYGYTF
TRBJ2-7 | TRBD2 | TRBV10-1 | . | TGCGCCAGCAGTCCAGCGGGGGAGCCTGCACGCGAGCAGTACTTC | CASSPAGEPAREQYF
TRBJ1-1 | TRBD1 | TRBV6-6 | few | TGTGCCAGCAGACGACAGGGGAACACTGAAGCTTTCTTT | CASRRQGNTEAFF
TRBJ1-1 | . | TRBV6-1 | few | TGTGCCAGCAGTGGCGGAGGTCGGGTAACTGCTACCGAAGCTTTCTTT | CASSGGGRVTATEAFF
TRBJ2-7 | . | TRBV2 | . | TGTGCCAGCAGGGGTCACTACGAGCAGTACTTC | CASRGHYEQYF
TRBJ1-6 | . | TRBV4-2 | few | TGTGCCAGCAGCCAAGATGGGCAGGGCTTAACCCTCCACTTT | CASSQDGQGLTLHF
TRBJ2-4 | . | TRBV7-2 | . | TGTGCCAGCAGCTTAGGAGGGATAAACATTCAGTACTTC | CASSLGGINIQYF
TRBJ2-1 | . | TRBV4-2 | . | TGTGCCAGCAGCCAAGTGGGGGGAGGGGGCATGGACAATGAGCAGTTCTTC | CASSQVGGGGMDNEQFF
TRBJ1-2 | TRBD1 | TRBV5-8 | . | TGTGCCAGCAGGACCGGGACAGGGATCGACTATGGCTACACCTTC | CASRTGTGIDYGYTF
TRBJ2-3 | . | TRBV4-3 | few | TGCGCCAGCAGCCAGGGGCCCGTCTCTGATACGCAGTATTTT | CASSQGPVSDTQYF
TRBJ2-2 | . | TRBV6-5 | once | TGTGCCAGCAGTTATGTTGGAACGAACACCGGGGAGCTGTTTTTT | CASSYVGTNTGELFF
TRBJ1-6 | TRBD1 | TRBV10-2 | once | TGCGCCAGCAGTCAGACACAGGGGGGAGCTAATTCACCCCTCCACTTT | CASSQTQGGANSPLHF
TRBJ1-1 | . | TRBV11-2 | . | TGTGCCAGCAGCTTAGGGGGGCAGGGAGAACGCACTGAAGCTTTCTTT | CASSLGGQGERTEAFF
TRBJ1-2 | . | TRBV10-3 | . | TGTGCCATCAGTGGACAGGAGAGGGATGGCTACACCTTC | CAISGQERDGYTF
TRBJ2-7 | TRBD1 | TRBV4-1 | . | TGCGCCAGCAGCCCAGGACAGGGGCTTTCCTACGAGCAGTACTTC | CASSPGQGLSYEQYF